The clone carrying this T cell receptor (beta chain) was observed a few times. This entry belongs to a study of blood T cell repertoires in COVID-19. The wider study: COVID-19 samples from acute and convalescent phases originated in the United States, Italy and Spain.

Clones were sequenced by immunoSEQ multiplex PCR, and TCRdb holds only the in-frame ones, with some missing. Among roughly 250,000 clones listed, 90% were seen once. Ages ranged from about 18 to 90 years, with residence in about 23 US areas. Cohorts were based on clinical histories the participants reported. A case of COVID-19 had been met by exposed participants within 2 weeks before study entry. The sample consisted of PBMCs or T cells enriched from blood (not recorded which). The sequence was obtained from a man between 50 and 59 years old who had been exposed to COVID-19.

CDR3 residues: CASSQGQSNFYGYTF. The DNA for the CDR3 is TGTGCCAGCAGCCAGGGGCAGAGTAACTTCTATGGCTACACCTTC. The chain couples TRBV27 to TRBJ1-2, with a weak D call TRBD1 (6 bases). The ends were cut back, 6 bases at V and 4 bases at J, with 18 bases in the middle. The CDR3 totals 15 residues. The germline V gene has CDR1 MNHEY and CDR2 SMNVEV (reference sequence).